Shown below are 16 T cell receptor beta chains from a single sample sequenced in a study of cytomegalovirus exposure and HLA in healthy donors listed by TCRdb under 2017. Preparation of the library involved the immunoSEQ multiplex PCR assay. TCRdb mirrors the immuneACCESS table, restricted to in-frame sequences. Some clones are absent from its copies; in checked studies, under half trace to an unresolved V gene, and the reason for the others is unknown. For this sample there are about 120,000 clones; roughly nine tenths appear just once. Approximately 4.5% of the sample rests with the top ten. Sequenced sample: PBMCs. The receptor source for this set is a young man in good health and CMV-seropositive.

The chain is built from TRBV7-9 and TRBJ1-6; perhaps TRBD1 as D (5 bases). This CDR3 is built from 14 residues. V shed 2 bases and J shed 7 bases, with 9 bases lying between them. CDR1 is SEHNR and CDR2 is FQNEAQ in the germline V gene (reference sequence). The DNA for the CDR3 is TGTGCCAGCAGCTTATGGGGGGTAAATTCACCCCTCCACTTT. Its translation is CASSLWGVNSPLHF.

This chain links TRBV14 with TRBJ1-2, with 8 bases matching TRBD1. J lost 5 bases, V lost 1 base, and 6 bases had no gene match. Germline loops: CDR1 SGHDN, CDR2 FVKESK. This CDR3 is 15 amino acids long. CDR3: CASSQATGGPYGYTF. CDR3 sequence (DNA): TGTGCCAGCAGCCAAGCTACAGGGGGTCCGTATGGCTACACCTTC.

The chain uses TRBV4-2 and TRBJ1-4; TRBD1 matches at 7 bases. The CDR3 consists of 15 residues. Germline V gives CDR1 LGHNA, CDR2 YNFKEQ. V shed 8 bases and J 4 bases; nucleotides not matched to a gene: 10. CDR3 residues: CASGGGRADNEKLFF. The CDR3 nucleotides read TGTGCCAGCGGAGGGGGCAGGGCGGATAATGAAAAACTGTTTTTT.

This clone appeared once. DNA for the CDR3: TGTGCCAGCAGTAATAAAAGGGGTCAGCCCCAGCATTTT. Amino acid sequence: CASSNKRGQPQHF. The genes are TRBV27 and TRBJ1-5, with D possibly matching TRBD1 (5 bases). The germline V and J ends were trimmed by 5 bases and 6 bases, with 11 bases remaining between them. In germline, CDR1 is MNHEY, CDR2 SMNVEV (reference sequence). This CDR3 contains 13 residues.

The chain employs TRBV27 and TRBJ2-7; D might be TRBD1 (5 bases). This CDR3 region has 14 residues. V was shortened by 4 bases and J by 3 bases, with 13 bases between the two germline ends. The germline gives CDR1 MNHEY, CDR2 SMNVEV (reference sequence). Here the CDR3 DNA reads TGTGCCAGCAGTTCCTTCGACAGATACTACGAGCAGTACTTC. Translation: CASSSFDRYYEQYF.

J is TRBJ2-7 and V is TRBV4-3; 9 nucleotides line up with TRBD2. CDR1 and CDR2 from the germline V gene are LGHNA and YSLEER. V was clipped by 1 base and J by 7 bases; unmatched bases: 2. CDR3 length equals 13 residues. The CDR3 DNA sequence: TGCGCCAGCAGCCAAGTACTAGCGGGTGAGCAGTACTTC. Amino acids: CASSQVLAGEQYF.

This clone was detected only a few times. The genes are TRBV7-8 and TRBJ2-3; 14 nucleotides line up with TRBD2. Trimming cost V 6 bases and J 0 bases; bases outside gene matches: 11. Per germline, CDR1 SGHVS and CDR2 FQNEAQ. This CDR3 region has 19 residues. The CDR3 bases are TGTGCCAGCAGTTATGACGGACTAGCGGGGGGAGCTAGCACAGATACGCAGTATTTT. Amino acid sequence: CASSYDGLAGGASTDTQYF.

The chain uses TRBV7-2 and TRBJ1-1; 8 positions agree with TRBD1. Looked up from germline, CDR1 is SGHTA and CDR2 is FQGNSA. The CDR3 runs to 16 residues. Trimming at V came to 1 base and at J to 0 bases, leaving 4 bases not matched to a gene. CDR3 loop: CASSLGAGGVNTEAFF. The CDR3 DNA sequence: TGTGCCAGCAGCTTAGGCGCAGGGGGCGTGAACACTGAAGCTTTCTTT.

The V call is TRBV5-6, the J call TRBJ2-5, with D possibly TRBD2 on 5 matching bases. The CDR3 extends over 15 amino acids. Per germline, CDR1 SGHDT and CDR2 YYEEEE. Trimming took off 5 bases at V and 2 bases at J, with 16 bases between the two ends. Here the CDR3 reads CASRPSLGMQETQYF. In DNA form, the CDR3 reads TGTGCCAGCAGACCTTCACTAGGAATGCAAGAGACCCAGTACTTC.

This chain joins TRBV19 and TRBJ1-6; no firm D call. V was pared by 1 base and J by 8 bases, with 15 bases between. The CDR3 has 16 amino acids. Germline-derived CDR1 and CDR2 are LNHDA and SQIVND (reference sequence). The CDR3 reads CASSIAHGRSDSPLHF. CDR3 nucleotide sequence: TGTGCCAGTAGTATAGCCCACGGGAGATCGGATTCACCCCTCCACTTT.

This clone was seen a single time. The rearrangement uses TRBV5-6 and TRBJ1-1, with TRBD1 matching over 10 bases. J lost 3 bases, V lost 3 bases, and 5 bases had no gene match. The CDR3 extends over 15 amino acids. Per germline, CDR1 SGHDT and CDR2 YYEEEE. Here the CDR3 reads CASSSMTGGHTEAFF. DNA for the CDR3: TGTGCCAGCAGCTCGATGACAGGGGGCCACACTGAAGCTTTCTTT.

This chain joins TRBV7-9 and TRBJ2-7, with 9 bases lining up with TRBD1. Germline trimming cut 4 bases from V and 2 bases from J; bases unmatched to any gene: 3. The CDR3 consists of 14 residues. CDR1 is SEHNR and CDR2 is FQNEAQ in the germline V gene (reference sequence). The CDR3 DNA sequence: TGTGCCAGCAGCTACCGGACAGGGGCCTACGAGCAGTACTTC. Encoded protein: CASSYRTGAYEQYF.

The CDR3, as DNA: TGTGCCAGCGGAGGGGGGGAACGGGGCACCGGGGAGCTGTTTTTT. The encoded protein is CASGGGERGTGELFF. The V and J genes are TRBV28 and TRBJ2-2; D possibly corresponds to TRBD2 (7 bases). From germline, CDR1 is MDHEN and CDR2 SYDVKM. The CDR3 consists of 15 residues. Trimming left V 8 bases short and J 4 bases short, with 17 bases between.

The V gene is TRBV27, the J gene TRBJ2-3; 12 nucleotides align to TRBD2. Germline CDR1 MNHEY, CDR2 SMNVEV (reference sequence). The V gene end was trimmed by 2 bases and the J gene end by 9 bases; junction bases not matched to a gene: 9. This CDR3 region has 16 residues. The CDR3 region is CASSLTSSGGAWTQYF. The CDR3 region has the DNA TGTGCCAGCAGTTTAACGTCTAGCGGGGGGGCCTGGACGCAGTATTTT.

The rearrangement links TRBV16 to TRBJ1-4; no reliable D call. CDR1 and CDR2 (germline): KGHSY, FQNENV. The V end lost 2 bases, the J end lost 0 bases, and 4 bases lay between the germline ends. This CDR3 has 14 residues. The CDR3, as DNA: TGTGCCAGCAGCCAACAGGCAACTAATGAAAAACTGTTTTTT. Protein: CASSQQATNEKLFF.

This clone was picked up one time. V gene TRBV11-2 combines with J gene TRBJ1-6, with D maybe TRBD1 (6 bases). This CDR3 has 16 residues. The germline V gene encodes CDR1 SGHAT and CDR2 FQNNGV. The germline V and J ends were trimmed by 1 base and 6 bases, with 13 bases remaining between them. CDR3 sequence (DNA): TGTGCCAGCAGCTTAGGACGCGGGGGGCGTAATTCACCCCTCCACTTT. The encoded protein is CASSLGRGGRNSPLHF.